Listed below are T cell receptor beta chains from one sample, sequenced in a study of T cells in Graves' hyperthyroidism and ophthalmopathy. TCRdb passed the multiplex PCR reads through MiXCR, listing each CDR3 protein once. The sample shows hundreds of thousands of distinct CDR3 sequences, 18% of them seen only once. Specimen: blood. Receptors were obtained from a woman between 50 and 59 years old with Graves' hyperthyroidism that later progressed to Graves' ophthalmopathy. CDR3s include the opening cysteine and the closing phenylalanine or tryptophan. A D gene is named only where the DNA matches it firmly. Clone size is stated in some rows and not others, as once, few, many or a class when expanded.

abundance	d_gene	v_gene	j_gene	CDR3aa	CDR3nt
NA	NA	TRBV20-1	TRBJ1-3	CSALQGTGNTIYF	TGCAGTGCCCTCCAGGGAACAGGAAACACCATATATTTT
NA	TRBD1	TRBV19	TRBJ1-1	CASSTEIRTGRGNTEAFF	TGTGCCAGTAGTACCGAAATCCGGACAGGGAGGGGGAACACTGAAGCTTTCTTT
NA	NA	TRBV5-1	TRBJ2-1	CASSLARDGNNEQFF	TGCGCCAGCAGCTTAGCCCGGGACGGTAACAATGAGCAGTTCTTC
many	NA	TRBV18	TRBJ2-5	CASSPDRARETQYF	TGTGCCAGCTCACCAGACCGGGCGCGGGAGACCCAGTACTTC
many	NA	TRBV2	TRBJ2-7	CASSRLSYEQYF	TGTGCCAGCTCCCGACTGAGTTACGAGCAGTACTTC
few	TRBD1	TRBV5-1	TRBJ1-1	CASSPGTGPTEAFF	TGCGCCAGCAGCCCCGGGACAGGGCCCACTGAAGCTTTCTTT
NA	NA	TRBV6-1	TRBJ1-2	CACRSGYGYTF	TGTGCCTGTCGTTCGGGCTATGGCTACACCTTC
NA	NA	TRBV6-1	TRBJ2-1	CASDPSTGEQFF	TGTGCCAGCGACCCCTCGACAGGAGAGCAGTTCTTC
many	NA	TRBV3-1	TRBJ2-5	CASSQKGSGGLYF	TGTGCCAGCAGCCAGAAAGGGAGCGGAGGTTTATACTTC
few	TRBD2	TRBV24-1	TRBJ2-3	CATSLGGGGKADTQYF	TGTGCCACCAGTTTGGGGGGGGGGGGAAAAGCAGATACGCAGTATTTT
NA	NA	TRBV3-1	TRBJ2-7	CASSPGLHYEQYF	TGTGCCAGCAGCCCCGGGCTCCACTACGAGCAGTACTTC
many	NA	TRBV20-1	TRBJ2-1	CSALSPDEQFF	TGCAGTGCTTTGTCCCCCGATGAGCAGTTCTTC
many	NA	TRBV7-9	TRBJ2-7	CASSLLGDEQYF	TGTGCCAGCAGCTTGTTGGGGGACGAGCAGTACTTC
NA	NA	TRBV9	TRBJ2-1	CASSVGQINEQFF	TGTGCCAGCAGCGTCGGGCAGATCAATGAGCAGTTCTTC
many	NA	TRBV30	TRBJ2-1	CASGRELNEQFF	TGTGCCTCCGGGCGGGAACTCAATGAGCAGTTCTTC
NA	NA	TRBV5-6	TRBJ2-7	CASSLDRAQSYEQYF	TGTGCCAGCAGCTTGGATAGGGCCCAGAGCTACGAGCAGTACTTC
many	NA	TRBV27	TRBJ1-2	CASSLSTRVYGYTF	TGTGCCAGCAGTTTATCAACCAGGGTCTACGGCTACACCTTC
NA	TRBD2	TRBV7-2	TRBJ2-5	CASSFPLAAQETQYF	TGTGCCAGCAGCTTCCCACTAGCGGCTCAAGAGACCCAGTACTTC
NA	TRBD1	TRBV6-1	TRBJ1-1	CASSRLGTGDKNTEAFF	TGTGCCAGCAGCCGGCTAGGGACAGGGGATAAGAACACTGAAGCTTTCTTT
many	NA	TRBV5-1	TRBJ2-1	CASSSGQGNNEQFF	TGTGCCAGCAGCTCGGGGCAGGGCAACAATGAGCAGTTCTTC
once	TRBD2	TRBV6-5	TRBJ2-1	CASSWTSGGALYNKQFF	TGTGCCAGCAGTTGGACTAGCGGGGGGGCTCTCTACAATAAGCAGTTCTTC
once	NA	TRBV6-1	TRBJ2-1	CASRPGFRSYNEQFF	TGTGCCAGCAGGCCAGGGTTTAGGTCCTACAATGAGCAGTTCTTC
NA	TRBD1	TRBV7-9	TRBJ1-5	CASSPGGGVQSNQPQHF	TGTGCCAGCAGCCCAGGGGGGGGGGTCCAAAGCAATCAGCCCCAGCATTTT
many	NA	TRBV6-1	TRBJ2-5	CASTQPVGETQYF	TGTGCCAGCACTCAGCCTGTGGGGGAGACCCAGTACTTC
few	TRBD2	TRBV9	TRBJ2-3	CASSVVGSGEDTQYF	TGTGCCAGCAGCGTAGTTGGTAGCGGGGAAGATACGCAGTATTTT
many	NA	TRBV3-1	TRBJ1-3	CASSHPEGTGNTIYF	TGTGCCAGCAGCCATCCCGAGGGGACTGGAAACACCATATATTTT
NA	NA	TRBV6-2/TRBV6-3	TRBJ2-7	CASRGGDKPYEQYF	TGTGCCAGCAGAGGTGGGGACAAACCCTACGAGCAGTACTTC
NA	TRBD1	TRBV5-1	TRBJ2-1	CASRSDRGEGEQFF	TGCGCCAGCAGATCCGACAGGGGTGAGGGTGAGCAGTTCTTC
few	NA	TRBV7-9	TRBJ2-5	CASSPHTQRIEETQYF	TGTGCCAGCAGCCCGCATACACAGAGAATCGAAGAGACCCAGTACTTC
NA	NA	TRBV27	TRBJ2-7	CASSLGQGHYEQYF	TGTGCCAGCAGTTTAGGCCAGGGCCACTACGAGCAGTACTTC
few	TRBD1	TRBV7-9	TRBJ1-4	CASSWQGVEKLFF	TGTGCCAGCAGTTGGCAGGGGGTTGAAAAACTGTTTTTT
NA	TRBD1	TRBV2	TRBJ1-2	CASSETGEFVDGYTF	TGTGCCAGCAGTGAAACAGGGGAGTTCGTGGATGGCTACACCTTC
NA	TRBD1	TRBV27	TRBJ2-2	CASSLGQPSGELFF	TGTGCCAGCAGTTTGGGACAGCCTAGCGGGGAGCTGTTTTTT
NA	TRBD1	TRBV5-1	TRBJ1-2	CASSFGTGGPLNYGYTF	TGCGCCAGCAGCTTCGGGACAGGGGGCCCTCTTAACTATGGCTACACCTTC
many	NA	TRBV30	TRBJ1-3	CAWSVLGTIYF	TGTGCCTGGAGTGTGTTGGGCACCATATATTTT
many	TRBD1	TRBV2	TRBJ1-2	CASSVRRTGARYGYTF	TGTGCCAGCAGTGTGCGGCGGACAGGGGCGAGGTATGGCTACACCTTC
many	TRBD2	TRBV5-1	TRBJ2-1	CASSTTSGGFNEQFF	TGCGCCAGCAGCACTACTAGCGGGGGATTCAATGAGCAGTTCTTC
many	NA	TRBV3-1	TRBJ2-2	CASSQDLDNTGELFF	TGTGCCAGCAGCCAAGATTTAGACAACACCGGGGAGCTGTTTTTT
NA	TRBD2	TRBV20-1	TRBJ2-1	CSGLGTSGWFTYNEQFF	TGCAGTGGACTAGGGACTAGCGGGTGGTTTACCTACAATGAGCAGTTCTTC
few	NA	TRBV7-6	TRBJ1-3	CASSLVENTIYF	TGTGCCAGCAGCTTGGTGGAAAACACCATATATTTT
few	TRBD1	TRBV3-1	TRBJ1-6	CASSQAIGTANNSPLHF	TGTGCCAGCAGCCAAGCCATTGGGACAGCAAATAATTCACCCCTCCACTTT
few	TRBD1	TRBV18	TRBJ1-5	CASSPDRDWNQPQHF	TGTGCCAGCTCCCCGGACAGGGATTGGAATCAGCCCCAGCATTTT
NA	NA	TRBV6-9	TRBJ1-3	CASSYRTGNGNTIYF	TGTGCCAGCAGTTACCGAACAGGGAATGGAAACACCATATATTTT
NA	NA	TRBV7-3	TRBJ1-5	CASSTRGRADQPQHF	TGTGCCAGCAGCACAAGGGGGAGGGCTGATCAGCCCCAGCATTTT
few	NA	TRBV5-1	TRBJ1-1	CASSLGTLSTEAFF	TGCGCCAGCAGCTTGGGGACTTTGAGCACTGAAGCTTTCTTT
few	NA	TRBV7-3	TRBJ2-1	CASSPYVGQFSSQFF	TGTGCCAGCAGCCCCTACGTCGGACAGTTCAGCTCGCAGTTCTTC
few	NA	TRBV5-4	TRBJ1-1	CASSFLAGLANTEAFF	TGTGCCAGCAGCTTCTTAGCAGGCCTTGCGAACACTGAAGCTTTCTTT
few	NA	TRBV6-1	TRBJ2-2	CASGRGSKAGELFF	TGTGCCAGCGGCCGGGGAAGCAAGGCCGGGGAGCTGTTTTTT
few	NA	TRBV20-1	TRBJ2-3	CSARLGSDTQYF	TGCAGTGCTAGACTGGGTTCAGATACGCAGTATTTT
few	NA	TRBV6-2/TRBV6-3	TRBJ2-6	CASSHPKIGANVLTF	TGTGCCAGCAGTCACCCAAAAATTGGGGCCAACGTCCTGACTTTC
once	TRBD1	TRBV20-1	TRBJ2-4	CSARDPRGNENIQYF	TGCAGTGCTAGAGATCCCAGGGGGAATGAAAACATTCAGTACTTC
few	NA	TRBV6-1	TRBJ1-1	CASNTLRTEAFF	TGTGCCAGCAACACTCTGCGGACTGAAGCTTTCTTT
many	NA	TRBV13	TRBJ1-5	CASSRMDEGQPQHF	TGTGCCAGCAGCCGGATGGATGAGGGTCAGCCCCAGCATTTT
NA	TRBD1	TRBV27	TRBJ1-1	CASSHRQGEAFF	TGTGCCAGCAGTCACCGACAGGGAGAAGCTTTCTTT
few	NA	TRBV13	TRBJ1-6	CASSFSGSYNSPLHF	TGTGCCAGCAGCTTTTCAGGCTCCTATAATTCACCCCTCCACTTT
few	NA	TRBV20-1	TRBJ2-4	CSALGPGSKNIQYF	TGCAGTGCCCTTGGGCCAGGGTCCAAAAACATTCAGTACTTC
NA	NA	TRBV6-1	TRBJ1-2	CASRDGQNNYGYTF	TGTGCCAGCAGAGACGGACAGAACAACTATGGCTACACCTTC
NA	NA	TRBV5-4	TRBJ1-2	CASSPPGENYGYTF	TGTGCCAGCAGCCCCCCAGGGGAGAACTATGGCTACACCTTC
NA	TRBD2	TRBV2	TRBJ2-5	CASRTGLAGMETQYF	TGTGCCAGCAGGACGGGACTAGCGGGGATGGAGACCCAGTACTTC